What follows are 30 T cell receptor beta chains derived from one specimen sequenced in a study of OX40 agonist ivuxolimab in advanced cancers. Sequencing used immunoSEQ multiplex PCR; TCRdb keeps in-frame clones, though not all of them. The data show under 60,000 clones, around 94% seen once. Sequencing used CD4+ or CD8+ T cells sorted from blood, obtained in a trial of the OX40 agonist ivuxolimab. The receptors shown here come from an adult with an advanced solid tumor such as melanoma, head and neck, liver or kidney cancer.

The count of this clone is one. The rearrangement uses TRBV5-6 and TRBJ2-7; D call uncertain. CDR1 and CDR2 from the germline V gene are SGHDT and YYEEEE. This CDR3 region has 11 residues. Trimming pared 3 bases from V and 2 bases from J, leaving 3 bases between. The CDR3 nucleotides read TGTGCCAGCAGCTCGACCTACGAGCAGTACTTC. Translated, it gives CASSSTYEQYF.

The chain uses TRBV2 and TRBJ2-7; D gene uncertain. V lost 3 bases to trimming and J lost 7 bases, with 10 bases between them. The germline CDR1 and CDR2 sequences are SNHLY and FYNNEI. This CDR3 contains 12 residues. The DNA for the CDR3 is TGTGCCAGCAGTGAGACGGTGGATGAGCAGTACTTC. Protein product: CASSETVDEQYF.

This rearrangement joins TRBV19 to TRBJ2-7; maybe TRBD1 (5 bases). Germline CDR1 and CDR2: LNHDA and SQIVND (reference sequence). The CDR3 consists of 14 residues. V lost 5 bases and J lost 2, with 13 bases in between. The CDR3 loop reads CASSPDSYPYEQYF. The CDR3 nucleotides read TGTGCCAGTAGTCCTGACAGTTACCCCTACGAGCAGTACTTC.

The gene calls are TRBV19 and TRBJ2-7, with 8 bases lining up with TRBD2. J was trimmed by 3 bases and V by 1 base; bases with no gene match: 5. Germline loops: CDR1 LNHDA, CDR2 SQIVND (reference sequence). The CDR3 has 15 residues. CDR3 sequence reads: CASSIGSGIGYEQYF. CDR3 in DNA: TGTGCCAGTAGTATAGGTAGCGGGATCGGCTACGAGCAGTACTTC.

This chain links TRBV5-6 with TRBJ2-5; 12 bases align to TRBD2. V shed 0 bases and J 4 bases; nucleotides not matched to a gene: 4. Germline-derived CDR1 and CDR2 are SGHDT and YYEEEE. The CDR3 is made up of 16 amino acids. The CDR3 nucleotides read TGTGCCAGCAGCTTGGGACTAGCGGGAGTTCGAGAGACCCAGTACTTC. As protein: CASSLGLAGVRETQYF.

The CDR3 is CASSTWTSGRAGETQYF. DNA for the CDR3: TGTGCCAGCAGCACGTGGACTAGCGGGAGGGCCGGAGAGACCCAGTACTTC. This sequence joins TRBV7-9 and TRBJ2-5, with 15 positions matching TRBD2. The germline CDR1 and CDR2 sequences are SEHNR and FQNEAQ (reference sequence). The J segment lost 4 bases and the V segment lost 5 bases, leaving 8 bases of the junction unmatched. The CDR3 is 17 amino acids.

The chain uses TRBV19 and TRBJ2-7; tentatively, D is TRBD2 (7 bases). The CDR3 loop spans 14 amino acids. V gave up 4 bases and J gave up 4 bases, with 14 bases separating them. Germline V gives CDR1 LNHDA, CDR2 SQIVND (reference sequence). The CDR3 DNA reads as TGTGCCAGTAGTACAGCGGGACATAATTACGAGCAGTACTTC. It codes for CASSTAGHNYEQYF.

The count of this clone is one. Germline is not matched at one junction end, which may reflect a read error. The sample has other DNA sequences that encode this CDR3 too. This chain uses TRBV6-5 with TRBJ2-1; the D gene is possibly TRBD2 (5 bases). Germline CDR1 is MNHEY and CDR2 is SVGAGI. This CDR3 has 12 residues. CDR3 residues: CASSWSGNEQFF. For the CDR3, the DNA is TGCGCCAGCAGTTGGAGCGGCAATGAGCAGTTCTTC.

In nucleotides, the CDR3 is TGCAGTGCTACGACTTTCAATGAGCAGTTCTTC. Translating gives CSATTFNEQFF. The chain has TRBV20-1 and TRBJ2-1; no clear D gene. Trimming removed 4 bases from V and 6 bases from J, with 7 bases in between. The germline V gene encodes CDR1 DFQATT and CDR2 SNEGSKA (reference sequence). The CDR3 has 11 residues.

This clone was seen once. The chain combines TRBV25-1 with TRBJ2-1; D unclear. The ends were cut back, 5 bases at V and 2 bases at J, with 4 bases in the middle. Germline CDR1 MGHDK, CDR2 SYGVNS. The CDR3 totals 12 residues. CDR3 coding DNA: TGTGCCAGCAGTCGGCCCTACAATGAGCAGTTCTTC. This codes for CASSRPYNEQFF.

This chain connects TRBV7-9 to TRBJ2-1; 8 nucleotides line up with TRBD1. The V and J ends lost 6 bases and 14 bases, in that order; junction bases with no gene match: 9. The CDR3 is made up of 12 amino acids. Germline V gene sequence: CDR1 SEHNR, CDR2 FQNEAQ (reference sequence). The CDR3 DNA reads as TGTGCCAGCAGGAGGCCGGGACAGGATAAGTTCTTC. This gives the protein CASRRPGQDKFF.

The V call is TRBV6-6, the J call TRBJ2-2; D unclear. Trimming stripped 5 bases from V and 4 bases from J, with 14 bases between. Germline V gene data show CDR1 as MNHNY and CDR2 as SVGAGI (reference sequence). This CDR3 is 15 amino acids long. In DNA form, the CDR3 reads TGTGCCAGCAGTCCCCGGCCACCACTCACCGGGGAGCTGTTTTTT. Protein: CASSPRPPLTGELFF.

This chain uses TRBV11-3 with TRBJ2-2; D could derive from TRBD1 or TRBD2 (5 bases each). The CDR3 totals 15 residues. V was clipped by 1 base and J by 9 bases, with 15 bases between them. In germline, CDR1 is SGHNT, CDR2 YENEEA. This CDR3 reads CASSLGGTAIRELFF. The CDR3 nucleotides read TGTGCCAGCAGCTTAGGAGGGACGGCCATCAGGGAGCTGTTTTTT.

The chain links TRBV28 to TRBJ2-2; D is tentatively TRBD1 or TRBD2 (5 bases each). This CDR3 contains 11 residues. V was trimmed by 10 bases and J by 6 bases, leaving 9 bases between them. CDR1 and CDR2 from the germline V gene are MDHEN and SYDVKM. The CDR3 nucleotides read TGTGCCATACGAGGGGCCGGGGAGCTGTTTTTT. Protein product: CAIRGAGELFF.

The chain carries TRBV11-2 and TRBJ1-2; 8 bases are shared with TRBD1. This CDR3 is 14 amino acids long. V trimming: 5 bases; J trimming: 4 bases; junction bases outside the gene matches: 6. Germline CDR1 is SGHAT and CDR2 is FQNNGV. This chain's CDR3 is CASSERTGIYGYTF. For the CDR3, the DNA is TGTGCCAGCAGCGAACGGACAGGGATCTATGGCTACACCTTC.

The genes are TRBV9 and TRBJ2-1; 8 bases line up with TRBD2. CDR1 SGDLS and CDR2 YYNGEE come from the germline V gene. CDR3 length equals 17 residues. The ends lost 0 bases at V and 0 bases at J; junction bases unmatched: 5. The CDR3 region is CASSVVGRGHSYNEQFF. CDR3 DNA sequence: TGTGCCAGCAGCGTAGTCGGGAGGGGACACTCCTACAATGAGCAGTTCTTC.

The rearrangement joins TRBV11-2 to TRBJ2-7; D might be TRBD1 (5 bases). Germline V gene lookup returns CDR1 SGHAT and CDR2 FQNNGV. CDR3 size: 13 residues. V lost 1 base, J lost 2 bases, and 6 bases lay in between. The CDR3 loop is CASSLGQTYEQYF. In nucleotides, the CDR3 is TGTGCCAGCAGCTTAGGACAGACCTACGAGCAGTACTTC.

In its sample, this clone was seen once. V gene TRBV6-1 combines with J gene TRBJ2-3, with TRBD2 as a possible D gene (5 bases). Trimming cost V 4 bases and J 6 bases, with 14 bases left between them. CDR1 is MNHNS, CDR2 SASEGT, per germline. This CDR3 spans 14 amino acids. CDR3 in amino acids: CASSGGQDTDTQYF. In nucleotides, the CDR3 is TGTGCCAGCAGTGGAGGGCAGGATACGGATACGCAGTATTTT.

The rearrangement joins TRBV4-3 to TRBJ2-1, with 10 bases that match TRBD2. The germline gives CDR1 LGHNA, CDR2 YSLEER. The CDR3 runs to 15 residues. Unmatched junction bases numbered 9, after V lost 4 bases and J lost 9 bases. In DNA form, the CDR3 reads TGCGCCAGCAGCCCCGGGGTAGCGGGAGGAAGTGAGCAGTTCTTC. This translates into CASSPGVAGGSEQFF.

The rearrangement joins TRBV27 to TRBJ2-2; D is perhaps TRBD2 (6 bases). The germline CDR1 and CDR2 sequences are MNHEY and SMNVEV (reference sequence). With 4 bases removed from V and 4 bases from J, the gap between germline ends came to 10 bases. This CDR3 is built from 14 residues. The CDR3 DNA reads TGTGCCAGCAGTTATCAGGGAGGCACCGGGGAGCTGTTTTTT. The encoded protein is CASSYQGGTGELFF.

This rearrangement joins TRBV28 to TRBJ1-1; a possible D gene is TRBD1 (6 bases). CDR1 and CDR2 (germline): MDHEN, SYDVKM. The ends were cut back, 5 bases at V and 5 bases at J, with 15 bases in the middle. This CDR3 is 14 amino acids long. For the CDR3, the DNA is TGTGCCAGCAGTCCCCGGGGGGGCCTAACTGAAGCTTTCTTT. Protein product: CASSPRGGLTEAFF.

This clone appeared a single time. The chain links TRBV10-3 to TRBJ2-7; D might be TRBD2 (5 bases). Trimming removed 2 bases at V and 4 bases at J, with 27 bases between. The CDR3 spans 19 residues. CDR1 and CDR2 from the germline V gene are ENHRY and SYGVKD. CDR3 sequence: CAISEVSMVRGGRAYEQYF. The CDR3 region has the DNA TGTGCCATCAGTGAGGTTTCGATGGTCCGAGGTGGGAGAGCGTACGAGCAGTACTTC.

The chain employs TRBV20-1 and TRBJ2-1; unclear D gene. CDR3 length: 11 amino acids. Looked up from germline, CDR1 is DFQATT and CDR2 is SNEGSKA (reference sequence). Trimming removed 6 bases at V and 8 bases at J, with 11 bases between. CDR3 region: CSAPSSDEQFF. The CDR3 DNA sequence: TGCAGTGCACCCTCTTCCGATGAGCAGTTCTTC.

This chain connects TRBV4-1 to TRBJ1-5; D might be TRBD1 (6 bases). This CDR3 contains 16 residues. Germline V gives CDR1 MGHRA, CDR2 YSYEKL. V was pared by 1 base and J by 3 bases, with 13 bases between. CDR3 protein: CASSQGPGGFNQPQHF. The CDR3 nucleotides are TGCGCCAGCAGCCAAGGGCCTGGGGGCTTCAATCAGCCCCAGCATTTT.

This rearrangement joins TRBV30 to TRBJ1-1; no reliable D call. This CDR3 spans 14 amino acids. V lost 4 bases, J lost 8 bases, and 20 bases lay in between. Germline CDR1 and CDR2: GTSNPN and SVGIG (reference sequence). This CDR3 reads CAWTLRRDFGEAFF. The CDR3 DNA sequence: TGTGCCTGGACCCTCCGGAGGGATTTTGGGGAAGCTTTCTTT.

The chain uses TRBV5-1 and TRBJ1-2; tentative D call: TRBD1 (5 bases). Trimming removed 4 bases from V and 3 bases from J, with 13 bases in between. The length of the CDR3 is 14 residues. Germline V gene data show CDR1 as SGHRS and CDR2 as YFSETQ. The CDR3: CASSTTEGDYGYTF. CDR3 nucleotides: TGCGCCAGCAGCACGACGGAAGGGGACTATGGCTACACCTTC.

The chain employs TRBV30 and TRBJ2-2, with unresolved D. CDR1 is GTSNPN, CDR2 SVGIG, per germline (reference sequence). Trimming pared 3 bases from V and 2 bases from J, leaving 4 bases between. The CDR3 extends over 12 amino acids. This chain's CDR3 is CAWSENTGELFF. The CDR3 DNA reads as TGTGCCTGGAGCGAAAACACCGGGGAGCTGTTTTTT.

The CDR3 sequence is CASSPSGLGGHEQYF. The CDR3 region has the DNA TGTGCCAGCAGCCCCTCGGGACTTGGGGGCCACGAGCAGTACTTC. The J gene is TRBJ2-7, the V gene TRBV9; either TRBD1 or TRBD2 may fit D (6 bases each). Germline CDR1 SGDLS, CDR2 YYNGEE. Trimming shortened V by 4 bases and J by 5 bases, and 19 bases separated the two germline ends. The CDR3 is 15 amino acids.

The chain has TRBV9 and TRBJ1-4; 9 nucleotides agree with TRBD1. The CDR3 is 16 amino acids. J lost 3 bases, V lost 0 bases, and 3 bases had no gene match. Germline V lookup: CDR1 SGDLS, CDR2 YYNGEE. The CDR3 DNA sequence: TGTGCCAGCAGCGTAGCGGACAGGGGTGCTAATGAAAAACTGTTTTTT. Translating it yields CASSVADRGANEKLFF. The entire variable domain, with the rest obtained from reference TRBV9 and TRBJ1-4, is as follows: DSGVTQTPKHLITATGQRVTLRCSPRSGDLSVYWYQQSLDQGLQFLIQYYNGEERAKGNILERFSAQQFPDLHSELNLSSLELGDSALYFCASSVADRGANEKLFFGSGTQLSVL.

This clone has more than one count but fewer than ten. This rearrangement joins TRBV7-9 to TRBJ2-1, with TRBD2 as a possible D gene (6 bases). Trimming shortened V by 8 bases and J by 9 bases, and 11 bases separated the two germline ends. The CDR3 runs 11 residues. From germline, CDR1 is SEHNR and CDR2 FQNEAQ (reference sequence). The CDR3, as DNA: TGTGCCAGCCGGGGGAGCGGTGAGCAGTTCTTC. Translated, it gives CASRGSGEQFF.